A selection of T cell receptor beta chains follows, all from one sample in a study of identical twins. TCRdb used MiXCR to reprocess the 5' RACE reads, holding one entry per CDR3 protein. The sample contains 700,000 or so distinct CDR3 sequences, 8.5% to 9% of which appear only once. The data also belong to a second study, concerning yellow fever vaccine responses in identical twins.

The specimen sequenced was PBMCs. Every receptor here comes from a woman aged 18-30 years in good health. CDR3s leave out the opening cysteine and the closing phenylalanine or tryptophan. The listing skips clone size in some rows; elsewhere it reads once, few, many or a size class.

CDR3: ASSLFLAGPGSDTQY
V: TRBV7-2
size: few

CDR3: ASSPLGGGANTGELF
V: TRBV7-3
size: few

CDR3: AISEDLNQPQH
V: TRBV10-3
size: few

CDR3: SVGTGGEQY
V: TRBV29-1
size: many

CDR3: ASSVTNYEQY
V: TRBV7-8
size: NA

CDR3: ASSKRGGSEQY
V: TRBV6-2/TRBV6-3
size: few

CDR3: ASSPGTGGYYQETQY
V: TRBV5-1
size: NA

CDR3: SVRTSGDPTYEQY
V: TRBV29-1
size: NA

CDR3: ASSYTGHRVGAEAF
V: TRBV6-2/TRBV6-3
size: NA

CDR3: ASSPPTSGGGYEQY
V: TRBV6-1
size: few

CDR3: ASKYSTSTDTQY
V: TRBV2
size: few

CDR3: ASRPNPPHGEVVYEQY
V: TRBV5-6
size: few

CDR3: ATPALDRVDTQY
V: TRBV12-3/TRBV12-4
size: many

CDR3: ASSEAMRLRY
V: TRBV6-1
size: NA

CDR3: SARDFQGNTGELF
V: TRBV20-1
size: many